These 19 T cell receptor beta chains originate from one sample sequenced in a study of T cell repertoires in cytomegalovirus infection. A single record per CDR3 protein comes from TCRdb applying MiXCR to the reads. Of almost 500,000 distinct CDR3 sequences in the sample, approximately 10% were seen once. The sequenced sample was PBMCs. The receptor set was obtained from a human donor in good health (CMV status not recorded). Some clones in this sample may be carry-over from other donors' samples.

Many counts were recorded for this clonotype. The V call is TRBV7-9, the J call TRBJ1-2; unclear D gene. V was cut by 3 bases and J by 6 bases, with 11 bases left in between. Germline values: CDR1 SEHNR, CDR2 FQNEAQ (reference sequence). The CDR3 consists of 13 residues. The CDR3 sequence is CASSLGMVDGYTF. The CDR3 DNA follows: TGTGCCAGCAGCTTGGGTATGGTGGATGGCTACACCTTC.

This clonotype was counted at least ten times. The chain combines TRBV27 with TRBJ1-5, with TRBD1 matching 9 bases. Germline V gene sequence: CDR1 MNHEY, CDR2 SMNVEV (reference sequence). The CDR3 extends over 18 amino acids. The V segment lost 0 bases and the J segment 0 bases; nucleotides outside the gene matches: 6. Here the CDR3 reads CASSLSGTGSLSNQPQHF. The CDR3 DNA reads TGTGCCAGCAGTTTATCGGGGACAGGGTCGCTTAGCAATCAGCCCCAGCATTTT.

This clonotype has a count of ten or more. The gene calls are TRBV28 and TRBJ2-7; perhaps TRBD1 as D (8 bases). The CDR3 is made up of 15 amino acids. Trimming shortened V by 1 base and J by 7 bases, and 17 bases separated the two germline ends. CDR1 is MDHEN and CDR2 is SYDVKM in the germline V gene. The chain's CDR3 is CASSLLSGTGGEQYF. The CDR3 DNA sequence: TGTGCCAGCAGTTTATTAAGCGGGACAGGTGGGGAGCAGTACTTC.

In regard to this clonotype: This clone may be a read error of a much larger clone one base away. The CDR3 protein is CASSIRTGTRGGGATQYF. The DNA of the CDR3 is TGTGCCAGTAGTATCCGTACCGGGACAAGGGGCGGAGGGGCTACGCAGTATTTT. V usage is TRBV19 and J usage is TRBJ2-3; D tentatively fits TRBD1 or TRBD2 (6 bases each). CDR1 is LNHDA and CDR2 is SQIVND in the germline V gene (reference sequence). The V and J ends lost 3 bases and 8 bases respectively, with 27 bases between them. CDR3 length: 18 amino acids.

In this sample, this clonotype turned up many times. This rearrangement joins TRBV7-2 to TRBJ1-2; the D is unclear. Germline CDR1 reads SGHTA; CDR2 reads FQGNSA. V was cut by 8 bases and J by 4 bases, with 14 bases left in between. The CDR3 extends over 13 amino acids. This CDR3 is CASGDVWGYGYTF. The CDR3 nucleotides read TGTGCCAGCGGCGACGTATGGGGCTATGGCTACACCTTC.

The chain uses TRBV27 and TRBJ1-4; TRBD1 aligns across 8 bases. There are 16 residues in the CDR3. Looked up from germline, CDR1 is MNHEY and CDR2 is SMNVEV (reference sequence). The V gene end was trimmed by 4 bases and the J gene end by 8 bases; junction bases not matched to a gene: 12. The CDR3 loop reads CASSSTLRDRTEKLFF. CDR3 bases: TGTGCCAGCAGTTCAACGCTCCGGGACAGGACGGAAAAACTGTTTTTT.

In its sample, this clonotype was seen many times. The chain carries TRBV7-9 and TRBJ1-2; D uncertain. The CDR3 loop spans 10 amino acids. Trimming stripped 6 bases from V and 8 bases from J, with 7 bases between. Germline CDR1 reads SEHNR; CDR2 reads FQNEAQ (reference sequence). The CDR3 nucleotides read TGTGCCAGCAGAATCGGAGGCTACACCTTC. It translates to CASRIGGYTF.

This clonotype was picked up a small number of times. This rearrangement joins TRBV11-2 to TRBJ1-5; 7 nucleotides match TRBD1. Trimming at V came to 6 bases and at J to 0 bases, leaving 11 bases not matched to a gene. The length of the CDR3 is 17 residues. Germline lookup yields CDR1 SGHAT and CDR2 FQNNGV. This CDR3 is CASRPLRTGPSNQPQHF. The CDR3 DNA is TGTGCCAGCAGACCTCTTCGGACAGGACCTAGCAATCAGCCCCAGCATTTT.

This clonotype was observed at least ten times. V usage is TRBV12-3 or TRBV12-4 and J usage is TRBJ2-7; D is undetermined. This CDR3 spans 14 amino acids. Between the trimmed V and J ends, which lost 5 bases and 4 bases, there was a span of 15 bases. In DNA form, the CDR3 reads TGTGCCAGCAGTCAAAGAGATGCAATTTACGAGCAGTACTTC. This codes for CASSQRDAIYEQYF.

At least ten counts were recorded for this clonotype. This sequence joins TRBV6-6 and TRBJ2-7; no firm D call. V was shortened by 9 bases and J by 5 bases, with 5 bases between the two germline ends. From germline, CDR1 is MNHNY and CDR2 SVGAGI (reference sequence). The CDR3 has 9 amino acids. In DNA form, the CDR3 reads TGTGCCAGTGGGGACGAGCAGTACTTC. Encoded protein: CASGDEQYF.

The sample holds many counts of this clonotype. The chain combines TRBV28 with TRBJ1-2; D perhaps matches TRBD1 (6 bases). This CDR3 region has 14 residues. Trimming removed 10 bases at V and 4 bases at J, with 19 bases between. Germline CDR1 MDHEN, CDR2 SYDVKM. The CDR3 sequence: CATSRDTKGYGYTF. CDR3 sequence (DNA): TGTGCCACCTCCCGGGACACGAAGGGCTATGGCTACACCTTC.

This clonotype was counted at least ten times. V usage is TRBV12-3 or TRBV12-4 and J usage is TRBJ1-5; D is perhaps TRBD1 (5 bases). Trimming pared 2 bases from V and 1 base from J, leaving 12 bases between. The CDR3 loop spans 16 amino acids. DNA for the CDR3: TGTGCCAGCAGTTTATTCAGTGGGGGAAGCAATCAGCCCCAGCATTTT. Amino acid sequence: CASSLFSGGSNQPQHF.

This clonotype has a single count. The chain combines TRBV2 with TRBJ1-2; 11 bases fit TRBD1. The germline V gene encodes CDR1 SNHLY and CDR2 FYNNEI. The J segment lost 4 bases and the V segment lost 6 bases, leaving 10 bases of the junction unmatched. The CDR3 runs 16 residues. Written as DNA, the CDR3 is TGTGCCAGCAGGGCCGGGACAGGGGGGGAGGCCTATGGCTACACCTTC. It specifies CASRAGTGGEAYGYTF.

Ten or more counts support this clonotype. The rearrangement links TRBV11-2 to TRBJ1-4; TRBD1 might be the D (6 bases). In germline, CDR1 is SGHAT, CDR2 FQNNGV. Trimming cost V 1 base and J 7 bases, with 16 bases left between them. CDR3 length: 16 residues. CDR3 region: CASSLVGTGAREKLFF. In nucleotides, the CDR3 is TGTGCCAGCAGCTTAGTGGGGACGGGGGCCCGTGAAAAACTGTTTTTT.

This clonotype occurred many times. The chain combines TRBV6-1 with TRBJ1-2, with a tentative D call TRBD1 (5 bases). The ends were cut back, 5 bases at V and 5 bases at J, with 15 bases in the middle. The CDR3 length is 14 residues. Looked up from germline, CDR1 is MNHNS and CDR2 is SASEGT. CDR3 region: CASSPTGTDYGYTF. In nucleotides, the CDR3 is TGTGCCAGCAGTCCGACCGGGACGGATTATGGCTACACCTTC.

This clonotype was found many times. The J gene is TRBJ2-7, the V gene TRBV5-1, with D unresolved. V lost 4 bases and J 6 bases, leaving 11 bases between the germline ends. Germline V gene data show CDR1 as SGHRS and CDR2 as YFSETQ. CDR3 length: 12 amino acids. Here the CDR3 reads CASSITFREQYF. Written as DNA, the CDR3 is TGCGCCAGCAGCATCACTTTCCGCGAGCAGTACTTC. The variable domain in full, with the rest retrieved from reference TRBV5-1 and TRBJ2-7, is KAGVTQTPRYLIKTRGQQVTLSCSPISGHRSVSWYQQTPGQGLQFLFEYFSETQRNKGNFPGRFSGRQFSNSRSEMNVSTLELGDSALYLCASSITFREQYFGPGTRLTVT.

This clonotype was counted many times. J is TRBJ1-1 and V is TRBV27; D gene ambiguous. Trimming stripped 1 base from V and 4 bases from J, with 13 bases between. The CDR3 is 15 amino acids. Per germline, CDR1 MNHEY and CDR2 SMNVEV (reference sequence). The CDR3 sequence is CASSLYGVVGTEAFF. CDR3 nucleotides: TGTGCCAGCAGTTTATATGGGGTGGTGGGCACTGAAGCTTTCTTT.

This clonotype showed up many times. The CDR3 sequence: CASSPGTGAYNEQFF. In DNA, the CDR3 is TGTGCCAGTAGCCCCGGGACTGGGGCCTACAATGAGCAGTTCTTC. The V and J genes are TRBV19 and TRBJ2-1; D might be TRBD2 (6 bases). The V gene lost 6 bases and the J gene lost 2 bases, with 14 bases spanning the gap. CDR1 is LNHDA, CDR2 SQIVND, per germline (reference sequence). There are 15 residues in the CDR3.

Regarding this clonotype: This may be a read error: a much more frequent sequence differs by one nucleotide. The rearrangement uses TRBV3-1 and TRBJ1-6; perhaps TRBD1 as D (5 bases). Germline V gene sequence: CDR1 LGHDT, CDR2 YNNKEL (reference sequence). Deletions cut 5 bases from V and 4 bases from J, with 12 bases between. The CDR3 loop spans 15 amino acids. In DNA form, the CDR3 reads TGTGCCAGCAGCGGGCCAGGGACGTATAATTCACCCCTCCACTTT. Protein: CASSGPGTYNSPLHF.